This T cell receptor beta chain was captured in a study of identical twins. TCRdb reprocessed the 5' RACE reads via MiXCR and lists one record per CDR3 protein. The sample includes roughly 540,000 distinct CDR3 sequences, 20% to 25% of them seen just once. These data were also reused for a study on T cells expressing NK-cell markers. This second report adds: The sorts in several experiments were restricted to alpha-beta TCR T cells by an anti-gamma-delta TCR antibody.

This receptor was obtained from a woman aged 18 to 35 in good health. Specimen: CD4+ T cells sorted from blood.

The CDR3 DNA follows: TGCAGCGTCGGACTAGCGGGTGCCCTTGGCGAGCAGTACTTC. Translated: CSVGLAGALGEQYF. V is TRBV29-1 and J is TRBJ2-7; TRBD2 aligns across 11 bases. With V trimmed by 6 bases and J by 6 bases, 10 bases remained unmatched. Germline assignment: CDR1 SQVTM and CDR2 ANQGSEA. CDR3 size: 14 residues.